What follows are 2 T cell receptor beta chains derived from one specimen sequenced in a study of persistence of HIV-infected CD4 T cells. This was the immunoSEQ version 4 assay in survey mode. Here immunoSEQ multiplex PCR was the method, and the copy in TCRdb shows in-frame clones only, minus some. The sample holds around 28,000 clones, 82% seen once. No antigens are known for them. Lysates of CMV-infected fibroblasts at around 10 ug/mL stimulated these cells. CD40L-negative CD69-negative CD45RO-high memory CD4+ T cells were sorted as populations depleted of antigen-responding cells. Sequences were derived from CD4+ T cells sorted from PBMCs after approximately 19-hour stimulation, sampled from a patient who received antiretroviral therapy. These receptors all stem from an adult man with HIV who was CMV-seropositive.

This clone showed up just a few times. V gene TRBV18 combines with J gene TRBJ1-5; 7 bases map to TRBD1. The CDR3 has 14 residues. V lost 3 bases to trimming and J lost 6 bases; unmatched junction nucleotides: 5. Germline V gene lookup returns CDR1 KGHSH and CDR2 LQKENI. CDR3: CASSPTGSRQPQHF. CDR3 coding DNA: TGTGCCAGCTCACCGACAGGGTCACGTCAGCCCCAGCATTTT.

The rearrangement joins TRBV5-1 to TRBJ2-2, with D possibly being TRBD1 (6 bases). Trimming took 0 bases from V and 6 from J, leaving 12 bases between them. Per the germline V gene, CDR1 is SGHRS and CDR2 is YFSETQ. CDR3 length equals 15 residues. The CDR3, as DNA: TGCGCCAGCAGCTTGGTTCTACAGGGCTCCGGGGAGCTGTTTTTT. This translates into CASSLVLQGSGELFF.